This paragraph reports one T cell receptor beta chain. The CDR3 is 12 amino acids. CDR1 and CDR2 from the germline V gene are SNHLY and FYNNEI. Trimming removed 8 bases at V and 3 bases at J, with 11 bases between. In the original processing: Estimates of nucleated cell counts were drawn from the amplification of reference gene primers. The repertoire was sequenced with immunoSEQ multiplex PCR; TCRdb's copy has only in-frame clones and lacks some. The DNA gave D and trimming, while V, J and clone size come from that table. The profile covers approximately 150,000 clones, with 81% appearing a single time and around 8.5% taken by the ten largest. This entry comes from a study of blood T cell repertoires in COVID-19. Across the study: Whether acute or convalescent, the COVID-19 samples came from the United States, Italy and Spain. T cells, B-cell-depleted T cells, or PBMCs supplied cDNA or gDNA.

The sample was peripheral blood. The chain combines TRBV2 with TRBJ2-7; D call uncertain. The TCR was taken from a human donor in a cohort sampled during active COVID-19. Here the CDR3 reads CASEAESYEQYF. The CDR3 DNA follows: TGTGCCAGCGAGGCCGAGAGCTACGAGCAGTACTTC.